This T cell receptor beta chain appears in the sequencing data of a study of CD8 T cells in Susac syndrome. Points from the study as a whole: The authors acknowledged that the study's TCR sequencing and HLA analysis involved relatively few individuals.

V dropped 4 bases and J dropped 8; count of bases not matched to a gene: 13. CDR1 is SGDLS, CDR2 YYNGEE, per germline. This CDR3 has 18 amino acids. The authors carried out high-throughput sequencing of TCR beta. They applied it to CD8+ and CD4+ T cells obtained from blood. TEMRA cells were FACS-enriched, while CD8+ and CD4+ T cells were negatively isolated. RNA, at roughly 0.45 to 1 ug, was reverse transcribed with random hexamers. Coverage of TCR beta CDR3 amplification by immunoSEQ multiplex PCR extended to 54 Vbeta and 13 Jbeta. TCRdb reprocessed the immunoSEQ multiplex PCR reads via MiXCR and lists one record per CDR3 protein. The sample gives under 150,000 distinct CDR3 sequences, 80% of which show up once; 0.5% to 0.65% is in the top ten. Notes on this clonotype: Its antigen remains unidentified.

The rearrangement joins TRBV9 to TRBJ2-1; 15 bases align to TRBD2. Sequenced material: CD8+ T cells from PBMCs. This TCR was recovered from a human donor with multiple sclerosis. CDR3 DNA sequence: TGTGCCAGCAGCCCCTCAACTGGGACTAGCGGGAGGTCATATGAGCAGTTCTTC. Translation: CASSPSTGTSGRSYEQFF.